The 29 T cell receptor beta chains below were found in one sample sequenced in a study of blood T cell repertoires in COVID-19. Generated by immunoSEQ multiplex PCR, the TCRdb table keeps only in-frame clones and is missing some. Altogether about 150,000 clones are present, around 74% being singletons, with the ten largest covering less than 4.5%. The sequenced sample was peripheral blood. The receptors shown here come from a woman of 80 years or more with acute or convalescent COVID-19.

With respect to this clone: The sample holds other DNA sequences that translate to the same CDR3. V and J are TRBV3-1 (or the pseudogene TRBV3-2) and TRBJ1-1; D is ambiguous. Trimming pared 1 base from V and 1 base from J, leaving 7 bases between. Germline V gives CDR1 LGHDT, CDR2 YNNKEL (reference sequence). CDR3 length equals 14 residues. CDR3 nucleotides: TGTGCCAGCAGCCAAGTAACGGGGAACACTGAAGCTTTCTTT. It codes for CASSQVTGNTEAFF.

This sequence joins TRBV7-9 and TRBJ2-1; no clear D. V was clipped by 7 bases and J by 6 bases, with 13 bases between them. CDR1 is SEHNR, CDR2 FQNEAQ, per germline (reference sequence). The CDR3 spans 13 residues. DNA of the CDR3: TGTGCCAGCAAAGTGACACCTTCCAATGAGCAGTTCTTC. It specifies CASKVTPSNEQFF.

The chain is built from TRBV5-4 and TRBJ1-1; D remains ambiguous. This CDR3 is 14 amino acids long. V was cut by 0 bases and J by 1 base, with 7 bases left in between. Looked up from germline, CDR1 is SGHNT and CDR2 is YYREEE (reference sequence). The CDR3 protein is CASSLDRENTEAFF. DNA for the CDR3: TGTGCCAGCAGCTTGGACAGAGAGAACACTGAAGCTTTCTTT.

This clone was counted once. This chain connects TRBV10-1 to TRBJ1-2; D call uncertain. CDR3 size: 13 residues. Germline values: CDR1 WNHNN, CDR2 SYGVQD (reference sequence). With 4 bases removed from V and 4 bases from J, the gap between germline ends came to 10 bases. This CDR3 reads CASSGGSPYGYTF. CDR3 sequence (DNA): TGCGCCAGCAGTGGCGGCAGCCCCTATGGCTACACCTTC.

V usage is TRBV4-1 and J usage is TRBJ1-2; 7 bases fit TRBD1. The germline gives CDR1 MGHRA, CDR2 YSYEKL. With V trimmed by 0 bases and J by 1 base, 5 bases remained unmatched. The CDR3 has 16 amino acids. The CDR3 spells CASSQDRTGYNYGYTF. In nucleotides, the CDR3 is TGCGCCAGCAGCCAAGATCGGACAGGTTATAACTATGGCTACACCTTC.

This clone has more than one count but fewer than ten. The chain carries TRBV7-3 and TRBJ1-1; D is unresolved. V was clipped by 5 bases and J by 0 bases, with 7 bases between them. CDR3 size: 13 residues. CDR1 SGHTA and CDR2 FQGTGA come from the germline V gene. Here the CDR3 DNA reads TGTGCCAGCAGCCCGGGGATGAACACTGAAGCTTTCTTT. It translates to CASSPGMNTEAFF.

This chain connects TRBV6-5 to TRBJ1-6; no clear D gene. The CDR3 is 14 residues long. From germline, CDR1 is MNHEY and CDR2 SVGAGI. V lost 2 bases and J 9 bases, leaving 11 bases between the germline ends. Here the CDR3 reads CASSYGGRGSPLHF. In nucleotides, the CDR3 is TGTGCCAGCAGTTACGGAGGGAGAGGTTCACCCCTCCACTTT.

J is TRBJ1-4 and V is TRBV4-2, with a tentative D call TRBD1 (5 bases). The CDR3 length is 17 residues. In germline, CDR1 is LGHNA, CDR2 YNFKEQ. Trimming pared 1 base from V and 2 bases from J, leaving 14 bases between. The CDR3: CASSQGDAGKTNEKLFF. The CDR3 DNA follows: TGTGCCAGCAGCCAAGGTGATGCAGGGAAGACTAATGAAAAACTGTTTTTT.

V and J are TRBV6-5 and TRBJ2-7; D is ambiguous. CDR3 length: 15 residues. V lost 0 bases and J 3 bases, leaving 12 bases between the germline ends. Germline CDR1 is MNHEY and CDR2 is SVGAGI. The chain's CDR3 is CASSYSRPSGYEQYF. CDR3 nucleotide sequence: TGTGCCAGCAGTTACTCGAGACCTTCGGGCTACGAGCAGTACTTC.

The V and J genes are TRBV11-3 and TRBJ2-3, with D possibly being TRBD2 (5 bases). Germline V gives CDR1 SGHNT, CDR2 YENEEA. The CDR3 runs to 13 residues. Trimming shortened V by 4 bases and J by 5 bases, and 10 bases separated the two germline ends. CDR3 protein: CASSSSSLDTQYF. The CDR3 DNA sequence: TGTGCCAGCAGCTCCTCTAGCTTAGATACGCAGTATTTT.

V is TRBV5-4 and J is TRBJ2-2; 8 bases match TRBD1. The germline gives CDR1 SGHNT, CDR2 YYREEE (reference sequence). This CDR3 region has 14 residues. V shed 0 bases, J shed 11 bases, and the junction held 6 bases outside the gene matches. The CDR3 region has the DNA TGTGCCAGCAGCTTGGAGCCCGGACAGGGCGAGCTGTTTTTT. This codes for CASSLEPGQGELFF.

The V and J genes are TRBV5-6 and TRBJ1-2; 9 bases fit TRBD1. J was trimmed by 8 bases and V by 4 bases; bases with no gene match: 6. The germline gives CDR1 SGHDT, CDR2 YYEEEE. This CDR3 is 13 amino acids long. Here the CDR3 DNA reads TGTGCCAGCAGCCGGGGGACAGGGTACGGCTACACCTTC. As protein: CASSRGTGYGYTF.

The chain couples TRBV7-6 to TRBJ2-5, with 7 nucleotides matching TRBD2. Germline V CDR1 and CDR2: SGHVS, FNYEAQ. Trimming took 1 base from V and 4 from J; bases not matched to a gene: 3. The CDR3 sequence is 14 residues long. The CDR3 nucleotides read TGTGCCAGCAGCTTAGGCGGGGGTCCAGAGACCCAGTACTTC. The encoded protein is CASSLGGGPETQYF.

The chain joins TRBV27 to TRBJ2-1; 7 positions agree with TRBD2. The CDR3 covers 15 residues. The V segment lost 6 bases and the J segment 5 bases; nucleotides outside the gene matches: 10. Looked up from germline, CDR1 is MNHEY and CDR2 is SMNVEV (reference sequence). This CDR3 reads CASRVESGANNEQFF. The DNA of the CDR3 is TGTGCCAGCAGGGTAGAAAGCGGGGCGAACAATGAGCAGTTCTTC.

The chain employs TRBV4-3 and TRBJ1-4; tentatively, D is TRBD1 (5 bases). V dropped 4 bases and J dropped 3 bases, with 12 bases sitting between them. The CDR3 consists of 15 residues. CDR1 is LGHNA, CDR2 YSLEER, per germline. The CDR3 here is CASSLREFANEKLFF. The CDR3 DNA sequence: TGCGCCAGCAGCCTCAGGGAATTCGCTAATGAAAAACTGTTTTTT.

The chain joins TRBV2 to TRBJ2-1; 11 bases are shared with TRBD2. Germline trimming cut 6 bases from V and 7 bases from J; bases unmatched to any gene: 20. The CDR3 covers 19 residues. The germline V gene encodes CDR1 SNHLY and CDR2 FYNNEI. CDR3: CASSVGTSGLLTHRNEQFF. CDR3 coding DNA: TGTGCCAGCAGCGTCGGGACTAGCGGTCTTCTCACCCACCGAAATGAGCAGTTCTTC.

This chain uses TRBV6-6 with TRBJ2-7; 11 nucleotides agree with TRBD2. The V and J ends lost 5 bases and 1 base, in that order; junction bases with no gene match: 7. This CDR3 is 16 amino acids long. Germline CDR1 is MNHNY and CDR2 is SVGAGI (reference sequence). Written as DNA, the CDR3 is TGTGCCAGCAGTCGACTAGCGGGATACGGGTCCTACGAGCAGTACTTC. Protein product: CASSRLAGYGSYEQYF.

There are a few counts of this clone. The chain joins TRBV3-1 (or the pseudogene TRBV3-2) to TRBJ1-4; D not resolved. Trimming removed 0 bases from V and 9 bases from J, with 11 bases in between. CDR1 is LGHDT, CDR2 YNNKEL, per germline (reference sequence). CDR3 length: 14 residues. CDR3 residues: CASSQDLSTQKLFF. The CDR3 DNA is TGTGCCAGCAGCCAAGATTTGAGTACCCAAAAACTGTTTTTT.

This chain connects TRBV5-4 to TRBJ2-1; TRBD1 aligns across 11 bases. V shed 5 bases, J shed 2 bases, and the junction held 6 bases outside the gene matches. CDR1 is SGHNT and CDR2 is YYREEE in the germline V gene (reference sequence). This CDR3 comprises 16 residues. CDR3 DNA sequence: TGTGCCAGCAGGCCCCCGGGACAGGGGGCCTACAATGAGCAGTTCTTC. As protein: CASRPPGQGAYNEQFF.

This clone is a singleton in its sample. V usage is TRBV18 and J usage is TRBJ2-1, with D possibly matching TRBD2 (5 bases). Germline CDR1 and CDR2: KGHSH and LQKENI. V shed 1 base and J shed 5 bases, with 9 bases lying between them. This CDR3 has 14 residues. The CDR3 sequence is CASSPLTGNNEQFF. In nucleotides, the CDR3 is TGTGCCAGCTCACCACTTACGGGAAACAATGAGCAGTTCTTC.

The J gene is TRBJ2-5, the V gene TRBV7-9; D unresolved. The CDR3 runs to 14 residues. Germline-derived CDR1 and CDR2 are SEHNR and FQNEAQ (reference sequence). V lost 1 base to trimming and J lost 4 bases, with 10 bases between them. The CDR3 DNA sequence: TGTGCCAGCAGCTTAGGGAGTGTGAGAGAGACCCAGTACTTC. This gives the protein CASSLGSVRETQYF.

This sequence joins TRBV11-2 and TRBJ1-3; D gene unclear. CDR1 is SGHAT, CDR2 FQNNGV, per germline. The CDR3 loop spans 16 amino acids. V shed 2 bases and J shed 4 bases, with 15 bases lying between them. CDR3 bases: TGTGCCAGCAGCTTAAACCTTGACGGGGTAGGAAACACCATATATTTT. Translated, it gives CASSLNLDGVGNTIYF.

This CDR3 is CASSSNGLAASYEQYF. The CDR3 DNA sequence: TGTGCCAGCAGTTCCAACGGACTAGCGGCTTCCTACGAGCAGTACTTC. This chain links TRBV6-5 with TRBJ2-7; 10 bases line up with TRBD2. After removal of 4 bases from V and 1 base from J, the junction contained 7 bases not matched to a gene. This CDR3 comprises 16 residues. Germline-derived CDR1 and CDR2 are MNHEY and SVGAGI.

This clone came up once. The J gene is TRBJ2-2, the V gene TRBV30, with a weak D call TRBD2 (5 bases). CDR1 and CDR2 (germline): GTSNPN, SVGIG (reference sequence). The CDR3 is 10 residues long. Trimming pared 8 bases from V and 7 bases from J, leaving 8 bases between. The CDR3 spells CAGGHGELFF. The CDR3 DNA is TGTGCCGGAGGTCACGGGGAGCTGTTTTTT.

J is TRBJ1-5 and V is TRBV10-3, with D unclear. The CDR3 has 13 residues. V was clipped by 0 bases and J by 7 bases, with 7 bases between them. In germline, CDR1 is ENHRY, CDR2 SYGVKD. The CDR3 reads CAISESVAQPQHF. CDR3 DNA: TGTGCCATCAGTGAGTCGGTGGCCCAGCCCCAGCATTTT.

The CDR3 here is CASSVAGSNQPQHF. DNA of the CDR3: TGTGCCAGCAGTGTCGCGGGTAGCAATCAGCCCCAGCATTTT. The chain couples TRBV2 to TRBJ1-5, with D uncertain. V was cut by 4 bases and J by 0 bases, with 7 bases left in between. Germline V lookup: CDR1 SNHLY, CDR2 FYNNEI. The CDR3 covers 14 residues.

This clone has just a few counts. CDR3 amino acids: CASSLEAGAPGGYTF. CDR3 in DNA: TGTGCCAGCAGCTTAGAGGCCGGAGCGCCGGGGGGCTACACCTTC. V is TRBV7-2 and J is TRBJ1-2; D remains unclear. The germline V gene has CDR1 SGHTA and CDR2 FQGNSA. Trimming took off 1 base at V and 8 bases at J, with 17 bases between the two ends. This CDR3 is 15 amino acids long. The entire variable domain, with the rest obtained from reference TRBV7-2 and TRBJ1-2, is as follows: GAGVSQSPSNKVTEKGKDVELRCDPISGHTALYWYRQSLGQGLEFLIYFQGNSAPDKSGLPSDRFSAERTGGSVSTLTIQRTQQEDSAVYLCASSLEAGAPGGYTFGSGTRLTVV.

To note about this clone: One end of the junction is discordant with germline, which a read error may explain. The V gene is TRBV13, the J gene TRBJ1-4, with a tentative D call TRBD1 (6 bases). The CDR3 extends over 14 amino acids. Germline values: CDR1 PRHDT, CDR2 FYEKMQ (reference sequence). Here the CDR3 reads CASSLQGTSEKLFF. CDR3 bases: TGTGCCAGCAGCTTACAGGGGACTAGTGAAAAACTGTTTTTT.

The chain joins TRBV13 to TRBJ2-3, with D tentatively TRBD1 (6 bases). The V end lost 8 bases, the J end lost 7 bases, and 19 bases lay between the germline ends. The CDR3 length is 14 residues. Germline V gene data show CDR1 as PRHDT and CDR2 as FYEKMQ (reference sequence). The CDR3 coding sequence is TGTGCCAGCTGCCGCGGCAGGGGAACGTATACGCAGTATTTT. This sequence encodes CASCRGRGTYTQYF.